Given below is one T cell receptor (beta chain) in context. Its target is unknown. The data derive from a study of T cells in localized non-small cell lung cancer. Study observations and caveats: Heterogeneity remains possible because sequencing was limited to only one tumor region. An association was observed between higher blood T cell density and longer overall survival.

The germline V and J ends were trimmed by 0 bases and 5 bases, with 13 bases remaining between them. The germline gives CDR1 GTSNPN, CDR2 SVGIG (reference sequence). CDR3 size: 14 residues. Sequencing used immunoSEQ multiplex PCR; TCRdb keeps in-frame clones, though not all of them. Among around 17,000 clones listed, 90% were seen once. Specimen: peripheral blood mononuclear cells, collected before any cancer treatment. This TCR was sampled from a woman aged 40 to 75 with stage III lung adenocarcinoma. The chain joins TRBV30 to TRBJ1-2; D not resolved. As DNA, the CDR3 is TGTGCCTGGAGTGTAAGTCCGGTGACTTATGGCTACACCTTC. Protein product: CAWSVSPVTYGYTF.